The 25 T cell receptor beta chains below come from one sample, sequenced in a study of T cells in Graves' hyperthyroidism and ophthalmopathy (dated 2019 in TCRdb). Libraries were built with multiplex PCR. Sequencing took place on an Illumina HiSeq 2000. TCR beta CDR3 regions were amplified from RNA transcripts. For the first round of RT-PCR on the TCR CDR3, the HTBI primer set was used together with the Qiagen OneStep RT-PCR kit. TCRdb reran the public reads through fastp at Q25 and MiXCR, keeping productive beta chains. Records with the same CDR3 protein are collapsed into one entry carrying the most frequent genes and DNA. In this sample the table shows roughly 560,000 distinct CDR3 sequences, about 15% of which occur a single time. Together, the top ten hold around 4.1% of the sample. Sequencing was performed on blood. The receptor set was obtained from a woman between 35 and 50 years old with Graves' ophthalmopathy.

The gene calls are TRBV11-1 and TRBJ1-1, with 8 positions matching TRBD1. Germline CDR1 is SGHAT and CDR2 is FQDESV (reference sequence). The V and J ends lost 3 bases and 7 bases, in that order; junction bases with no gene match: 13. The CDR3 has 16 amino acids. CDR3 DNA sequence: TGTGCCAGCAGCTTGGAGTGGCGGACAGGGAATGTTGAAGCTTTCTTT. Amino acids: CASSLEWRTGNVEAFF.

The rearrangement joins TRBV5-6 to TRBJ1-1; 9 positions agree with TRBD1. Germline trimming cut 5 bases from V and 5 bases from J; bases unmatched to any gene: 13. Germline V CDR1 and CDR2: SGHDT, YYEEEE. This CDR3 region has 16 residues. CDR3 region: CASSPDRGGKRTEAFF. In DNA form, the CDR3 reads TGTGCCAGCAGTCCGGACAGGGGTGGTAAGAGGACTGAAGCTTTCTTT.

This clonotype was recorded many times. The V gene is TRBV10-3, the J gene TRBJ2-5, with 10 bases identical to TRBD1. Trimming at V came to 10 bases and at J to 9 bases, leaving 5 bases not matched to a gene. Per germline, CDR1 ENHRY and CDR2 SYGVKD. The CDR3 is 11 amino acids. Here the CDR3 reads CATGTGEAQYF. CDR3 coding DNA: TGTGCCACCGGGACAGGGGAGGCCCAGTACTTC.

This clonotype was picked up a small number of times. The chain recombines TRBV7-2 with TRBJ2-5; D possibly corresponds to TRBD2 (7 bases). This CDR3 is 15 amino acids long. V was pared by 1 base and J by 2 bases, with 11 bases between. Germline CDR1 reads SGHTA; CDR2 reads FQGNSA. CDR3 protein: CASSLGGGRQETQYF. CDR3 DNA: TGTGCCAGCAGCTTAGGGGGGGGGCGGCAAGAGACCCAGTACTTC.

This clonotype came up many times. V and J are TRBV5-1 and TRBJ2-7; D perhaps matches TRBD1 (6 bases). CDR1 and CDR2 (germline): SGHRS, YFSETQ. V lost 0 bases and J lost 1, with 8 bases in between. The CDR3 runs 14 residues. The CDR3 DNA reads as TGCGCCAGCAGCTTGGTACAGGGATCCTACGAGCAGTACTTC. Its protein is CASSLVQGSYEQYF. Supplemented by reference TRBV5-1 and TRBJ2-7, the full variable domain reads KAGVTQTPRYLIKTRGQQVTLSCSPISGHRSVSWYQQTPGQGLQFLFEYFSETQRNKGNFPGRFSGRQFSNSRSEMNVSTLELGDSALYLCASSLVQGSYEQYFGPGTRLTVT.

This clonotype was recorded many times. The chain has TRBV12-3 or TRBV12-4 and TRBJ2-2; 9 bases are shared with TRBD1. The CDR3 is 15 residues long. V was pared by 7 bases and J by 3 bases, with 6 bases of the junction left unmatched. The CDR3: CASNPGQGDTGELFF. CDR3 DNA: TGTGCCAGCAACCCGGGACAGGGTGACACCGGGGAGCTGTTTTTT.

This clonotype appeared many times. The chain is built from TRBV28 and TRBJ2-2, with D possibly matching TRBD1 (5 bases). The CDR3 has 12 residues. Between the trimmed V and J ends, which lost 8 bases and 7 bases, there was a span of 11 bases. Per the germline V gene, CDR1 is MDHEN and CDR2 is SYDVKM. The CDR3 DNA reads TGTGCCAGCTCGCAGGGAATCGGGGAGCTGTTTTTT. Translated: CASSQGIGELFF.

This clonotype was observed a few times. The chain employs TRBV27 and TRBJ2-1, with TRBD2 matching over 9 bases. This CDR3 is built from 16 residues. The V gene's germline CDR1 is MNHEY and CDR2 SMNVEV (reference sequence). V was clipped by 7 bases and J by 4 bases; unmatched bases: 11. CDR3 region: CASTSGVSPRYNEQFF. As DNA, the CDR3 is TGTGCCAGCACTAGCGGGGTAAGCCCACGGTACAATGAGCAGTTCTTC.

This clonotype was counted at least ten times. The gene calls are TRBV20-1 and TRBJ2-1; D is unclear. This CDR3 is 12 amino acids long. Germline CDR1 DFQATT, CDR2 SNEGSKA (reference sequence). V lost 0 bases to trimming and J lost 8 bases, with 8 bases between them. The CDR3 DNA sequence: TGCAGTGCTAGAGATTTCCGCGATGAGCAGTTCTTC. This sequence encodes CSARDFRDEQFF.

At least ten counts were recorded for this clonotype. The gene calls are TRBV11-2 and TRBJ2-2; D remains ambiguous. The CDR3 is 13 amino acids. V shed 5 bases and J shed 5 bases, with 9 bases lying between them. CDR1 and CDR2 from the germline V gene are SGHAT and FQNNGV. The CDR3 reads CASSLQETGELFF. The DNA of the CDR3 is TGTGCCAGCAGCCTTCAGGAAACCGGGGAGCTGTTTTTT.

This clonotype has at least ten counts. The rearrangement joins TRBV7-8 to TRBJ2-2, with D uncertain. The CDR3 contains 14 residues. Germline values: CDR1 SGHVS, CDR2 FQNEAQ. Trimming removed 0 bases at V and 8 bases at J, with 10 bases between. CDR3 amino acids: CASSLASDPGELFF. CDR3 nucleotides: TGTGCCAGCAGCTTAGCGTCAGACCCGGGGGAGCTGTTTTTT.

This clonotype was seen a few times. This chain uses TRBV5-1 with TRBJ2-7; 8 bases are shared with TRBD1. The ends lost 9 bases at V and 0 bases at J; junction bases unmatched: 5. CDR1 is SGHRS, CDR2 YFSETQ, per germline. The CDR3 is made up of 13 amino acids. CDR3 loop: CATSTGDSYEQYF. CDR3 coding DNA: TGCGCCACTTCGACAGGGGACTCCTACGAGCAGTACTTC.

This clonotype was observed many times. The J gene is TRBJ2-5, the V gene TRBV29-1; no reliable D call. The germline V gene encodes CDR1 SQVTM and CDR2 ANQGSEA. The CDR3 runs 10 residues. Between the trimmed V and J ends, which lost 5 bases and 5 bases, there was a span of 6 bases. The CDR3 DNA reads TGCAGCGTTCTGAGCGAGACCCAGTACTTC. This gives the protein CSVLSETQYF.

This clonotype has ten or more counts. V and J are TRBV20-1 and TRBJ1-5; possibly TRBD1 for D (6 bases). V was pared by 3 bases and J by 2 bases, with 11 bases between. Germline-derived CDR1 and CDR2 are DFQATT and SNEGSKA (reference sequence). This CDR3 has 14 amino acids. CDR3 DNA sequence: TGCAGTGCTAGCAGGGGCCCGGGCAATCAGCCCCAGCATTTT. Its translation: CSASRGPGNQPQHF.

This clonotype was counted many times. V and J are TRBV6-4 and TRBJ2-2, with 16 bases lining up with TRBD2. This CDR3 contains 18 residues. The trim removed 5 bases at V and 1 base at J, leaving 4 bases unmatched. Germline CDR1 MRHNA, CDR2 SNTAGT. The DNA for the CDR3 is TGTGCCAGCAGTCCCGGGACTAGCGGGAGGGAGAACACCGGGGAGCTGTTTTTT. It specifies CASSPGTSGRENTGELFF.

This clonotype has a count of ten or more. The rearrangement uses TRBV7-9 and TRBJ2-7; D unresolved. V was clipped by 3 bases and J by 3 bases, with 9 bases between them. Germline assignment: CDR1 SEHNR and CDR2 FQNEAQ (reference sequence). The CDR3 runs to 13 residues. The CDR3 coding sequence is TGTGCCAGCAGCTTTCAAGAAGTCTACGAGCAGTACTTC. It specifies CASSFQEVYEQYF. Using reference TRBV7-9 and TRBJ2-7 for the parts outside the CDR3, the full variable domain is DTGVSQNPRHKITKRGQNVTFRCDPISEHNRLYWYRQTLGQGPEFLTYFQNEAQLEKSRLLSDRFSAERPKGSFSTLEIQRTEQGDSAMYLCASSFQEVYEQYFGPGTRLTVT.

This clonotype was seen a few times. The J gene is TRBJ1-1, the V gene TRBV19, with TRBD1 as a possible D gene (6 bases). Germline V gene sequence: CDR1 LNHDA, CDR2 SQIVND (reference sequence). The CDR3 is 15 residues long. The V end was cut by 6 bases, the J end by 1 base, with 15 bases between. CDR3 in DNA: TGTGCCAGTAGGGGCCCGGGACACCCGAACACTGAAGCTTTCTTT. It translates to CASRGPGHPNTEAFF.

In this sample, this clonotype turned up many times. The rearrangement links TRBV11-1 to TRBJ2-5, with D possibly matching TRBD1 (6 bases). Germline V CDR1 and CDR2: SGHAT, FQDESV (reference sequence). The CDR3 covers 16 residues. V was cut by 1 base and J by 4 bases, with 16 bases left in between. DNA for the CDR3: TGTGCCAGCAGCTTAGTGAGGACAGCCGAGGCAGAGACCCAGTACTTC. Amino acids: CASSLVRTAEAETQYF.

This chain joins TRBV30 and TRBJ2-7; 7 positions agree with TRBD1. The CDR3 has 15 residues. Germline values: CDR1 GTSNPN, CDR2 SVGIG (reference sequence). The trim removed 2 bases at V and 3 bases at J, leaving 10 bases unmatched. CDR3 amino acids: CAWSKRDSIYYEQYF. The CDR3, as DNA: TGTGCCTGGAGTAAACGGGACAGTATTTACTACGAGCAGTACTTC.

The sample holds a few counts of this clonotype. V and J are TRBV30 and TRBJ1-1; D gene ambiguous. Germline assignment: CDR1 GTSNPN and CDR2 SVGIG (reference sequence). The CDR3 has 14 residues. Trimming cost V 0 bases and J 1 base, with 9 bases left between them. The CDR3, as DNA: TGTGCCTGGAGTGTGGGTAGCCCGAACACTGAAGCTTTCTTT. Translating gives CAWSVGSPNTEAFF.

The chain combines TRBV6-1 with TRBJ1-2, with 8 bases that match TRBD1. The CDR3 extends over 17 amino acids. Unmatched junction bases numbered 14, after V lost 8 bases and J lost 0 bases. Germline-derived CDR1 and CDR2 are MNHNS and SASEGT. This CDR3 reads CASQGEPTGAPNYGYTF. For the CDR3, the DNA is TGTGCCAGCCAGGGGGAACCGACAGGGGCACCTAACTATGGCTACACCTTC.

The chain employs TRBV6-1 and TRBJ2-2; 9 bases are a match to TRBD1. V shed 7 bases, J shed 4 bases, and the junction held 4 bases outside the gene matches. Per germline, CDR1 MNHNS and CDR2 SASEGT. The length of the CDR3 is 14 residues. CDR3 sequence (DNA): TGTGCCAGCATGCGGGACAGGGTCACCGGGGAGCTGTTTTTT. Amino acid sequence: CASMRDRVTGELFF.

CDR3 sequence: CASSIQGARAEAFF. CDR3 nucleotide sequence: TGTGCCAGTAGTATACAGGGGGCTCGGGCTGAAGCTTTCTTT. This chain links TRBV19 with TRBJ1-1; TRBD1 agrees at 8 bases. The germline gives CDR1 LNHDA, CDR2 SQIVND (reference sequence). Trimming at V came to 2 bases and at J to 6 bases, leaving 5 bases not matched to a gene. CDR3 length: 14 amino acids.

This clonotype has a count of ten or more. This chain uses TRBV28 with TRBJ2-7; TRBD2 might be the D (5 bases). The CDR3 runs to 14 residues. Trimming took 6 bases from V and 7 from J, leaving 19 bases between them. Germline CDR1 reads MDHEN; CDR2 reads SYDVKM. This CDR3 is CASSPSGWVREQYF. CDR3 sequence (DNA): TGTGCCAGCAGCCCCTCGGGGTGGGTGAGAGAGCAGTACTTC.

This clonotype was seen at least ten times. The V gene is TRBV12-3 or TRBV12-4, the J gene TRBJ2-7, with a weak D call TRBD2 (6 bases). The CDR3 sequence is 13 residues long. V shed 6 bases and J shed 3 bases, with 12 bases lying between them. As DNA, the CDR3 is TGTGCCAGCAGACACGAAGCGGGCTACGAGCAGTACTTC. This codes for CASRHEAGYEQYF.